This is a list of T cell receptor beta chains from one sample in a study of blood T cell repertoires in COVID-19. Sequencing was performed with immunoSEQ multiplex PCR; in TCRdb, only in-frame clones are kept and a portion is missing. The sample has hundreds of thousands of clones, almost 85% seen once; the top ten hold around 1.8%. The source material was peripheral blood. The source of these receptors is an elderly woman with acute or convalescent COVID-19. CDR3s include the opening cysteine and the closing phenylalanine or tryptophan. A D gene is named only where the DNA matches it firmly. Clone size is given for some rows only: seen once, a few or many times, or a class if the clone is expanded.

v_call	d_call	j_call	cdr3_length	clone_size	cdr3_nt	cdr3_aa
TRBV5-5	TRBD1	TRBJ2-7	14	-	TGTGCCAGCAGATTCAAGGGGGCACACTACGAGCAGTACTTC	CASRFKGAHYEQYF
TRBV19	TRBD1	TRBJ1-2	16	-	TGTGCCACCACGGGACAGGGGGTAGTAGGCAGCTATGGCTACACCTTC	CATTGQGVVGSYGYTF
TRBV6-2/TRBV6-3	TRBD1	TRBJ1-2	21	-	TGTGCCAGCAGTTATCCAGGGACAGGTAGAGGCAATGCTGAGACTAACTATGGCTACACCTTC	CASSYPGTGRGNAETNYGYTF
TRBV28	-	TRBJ2-2	15	-	TGTGCCAGCAGACCCCCCGGCCCTCAGGCCCGGGAGCTGTTTTTT	CASRPPGPQARELFF
TRBV4-3	TRBD1	TRBJ1-2	16	-	TGCGCCAGCAGCCACAACCGGAATACAGGGGCAGGTGGCTACACCTTC	CASSHNRNTGAGGYTF
TRBV7-6	-	TRBJ1-2	11	-	TGTGCCATCGCGGGGAACTATGGCTACACCTTC	CAIAGNYGYTF
TRBV5-5	-	TRBJ2-5	13	-	TGTGCCAGCAGCTACCAGGGGCAAGAGACCCAGTACTTC	CASSYQGQETQYF
TRBV6-2/TRBV6-3	TRBD1	TRBJ2-3	15	-	TGTGCCAGCAGTTACTTGGGACAGGGGGCTGGTACGCAGTATTTT	CASSYLGQGAGTQYF
TRBV7-9	TRBD1	TRBJ1-1	15	-	TGTGCCAGCAGCTTAGCCCAGGGGGCCCGAACTGAAGCTTTCTTT	CASSLAQGARTEAFF
TRBV7-3	-	TRBJ2-1	16	few	TGTGCCAGCACTCCTTGGGGAGGGGGCTCCTACAATGAGCAGTTCTTC	CASTPWGGGSYNEQFF
TRBV19	TRBD1	TRBJ2-5	15	-	TGTGCCAGTACAATAGGAGGGACAGGGGGAGAGACCCAGTACTTC	CASTIGGTGGETQYF
TRBV4-3	TRBD2	TRBJ2-2	16	-	TGCGCCAGCAGCCCAGGACTAGGGACCTACACCGGGGAGCTGTTTTTT	CASSPGLGTYTGELFF
TRBV18	-	TRBJ2-4	17	-	TGTGCCAGCTCACCGCCATGGGGGGAGATAGCCAAAAACATTCAGTACTTC	CASSPPWGEIAKNIQYF
TRBV19	TRBD2	TRBJ2-3	18	once	TGTGCCAGTAGTATACCCCCCGGACTAGCGCGAAACACAGATACGCAGTATTTT	CASSIPPGLARNTDTQYF
TRBV19	TRBD1	TRBJ2-3	17	-	TGTGCCAGTAGTTTAAAGACAGGGTTAGGGTCCACAGATACGCAGTATTTT	CASSLKTGLGSTDTQYF
TRBV6-5	TRBD1	TRBJ1-2	13	few	TGTGCCAGCAGCTTGACAGGGACTGGAGGCTACACCTTC	CASSLTGTGGYTF
TRBV9	-	TRBJ1-2	12	once	TGTGCCAGCAGCGTAGCCGGGGATGGCTACACCTTC	CASSVAGDGYTF
TRBV10-3	TRBD1	TRBJ1-5	12	-	TGTGCCATCAGTGACGACAGGGAGCCCCAGCATTTT	CAISDDREPQHF
TRBV5-1	TRBD1	TRBJ1-1	15	-	TGCGCCAGCAGCTCTGGGATAGACAGGGCGGCTGAAGCTTTCTTT	CASSSGIDRAAEAFF
TRBV19	TRBD1	TRBJ2-5	18	-	TGTGCCAGTAGTAAACGAAACCCGGGACAGGGAGGACAAGAGACCCAGTACTTC	CASSKRNPGQGGQETQYF
TRBV15	-	TRBJ2-1	18	-	TGTGCCACCAGCAGAGATAAGTGGAGGGAGAGTCGATACAATGAGCAGTTCTTC	CATSRDKWRESRYNEQFF
TRBV3-1/TRBV3-2	-	TRBJ2-5	13	-	TGTGCCAGCAGCCAGGCAGTGGAAGAGACCCAGTACTTC	CASSQAVEETQYF
TRBV11-2	TRBD2	TRBJ2-2	16	-	TGTGCCAGCAGCGGTGCTAGCGGGATAGCCACCGGGGAGCTGTTTTTT	CASSGASGIATGELFF
TRBV27	-	TRBJ1-1	13	-	TGTGCCAGCAGTTGGGCCGGGAACACTGAAGCTTTCTTT	CASSWAGNTEAFF
TRBV4-3	TRBD1	TRBJ1-5	18	once	TGCGCCAGCAGCCAAGATCATTTAACAGGGGGAGGGAATCAGCCCCAGCATTTT	CASSQDHLTGGGNQPQHF
TRBV19	TRBD1	TRBJ1-1	13	-	TGTGCCAGTAGCGACTTGGACAGGGCTGAAGCTTTCTTT	CASSDLDRAEAFF
TRBV5-1	TRBD1	TRBJ2-7	14	-	TGCGCCAGCAACCCCGGGACAGGGACCTACGAGCAGTACTTC	CASNPGTGTYEQYF
TRBV23-1	-	TRBJ2-7	17	once	TGCGCCAGCAGTCAATATGGAACAGGGGGGGATTCCTACGAGCAGTACTTC	CASSQYGTGGDSYEQYF
TRBV5-1	TRBD2	TRBJ2-3	17	-	TGCGCCAGCACCCCCCAGGGGCTAGCGGGGCCCATGTATACGCAGTATTTT	CASTPQGLAGPMYTQYF
TRBV28	TRBD1	TRBJ1-2	14	-	TGTGCCAGCGAAAGGACAGGAGCTAACTATGGCTACACCTTC	CASERTGANYGYTF
TRBV3-1/TRBV3-2	-	TRBJ1-2	15	-	TGTGCCAGCAGCCAAGATACAGGGTTTGGGTATGGCTACACCTTC	CASSQDTGFGYGYTF
TRBV7-7	TRBD2	TRBJ2-5	14	-	TGTGCCAGCAGCTTAGTTCTAGCGGAAGAGACCCAGTACTTC	CASSLVLAEETQYF
TRBV12-3/TRBV12-4	-	TRBJ1-2	13	-	TGTGCCAGCAGTCCTACAGATTTTCGGGGCTACACCTTC	CASSPTDFRGYTF
TRBV18	TRBD1	TRBJ1-1	16	-	TGTGCCAGCTCACCAAGACAGGGGGGGATGAACACTGAAGCTTTCTTT	CASSPRQGGMNTEAFF
TRBV3-1/TRBV3-2	-	TRBJ1-2	13	few	TGTGCCAGCAGATCTAGGGGAAACTATGGCTACACCTTC	CASRSRGNYGYTF
TRBV9	-	TRBJ2-1	15	-	TGTGCCAGCAGCCCAAGGGGTTCCCCCTACAATGAGCAGTTCTTC	CASSPRGSPYNEQFF
TRBV29-1	TRBD2	TRBJ2-1	14	-	TGCAGCGTTGTTCGCGGGGGCTCCTACAATGAGCAGTTCTTC	CSVVRGGSYNEQFF